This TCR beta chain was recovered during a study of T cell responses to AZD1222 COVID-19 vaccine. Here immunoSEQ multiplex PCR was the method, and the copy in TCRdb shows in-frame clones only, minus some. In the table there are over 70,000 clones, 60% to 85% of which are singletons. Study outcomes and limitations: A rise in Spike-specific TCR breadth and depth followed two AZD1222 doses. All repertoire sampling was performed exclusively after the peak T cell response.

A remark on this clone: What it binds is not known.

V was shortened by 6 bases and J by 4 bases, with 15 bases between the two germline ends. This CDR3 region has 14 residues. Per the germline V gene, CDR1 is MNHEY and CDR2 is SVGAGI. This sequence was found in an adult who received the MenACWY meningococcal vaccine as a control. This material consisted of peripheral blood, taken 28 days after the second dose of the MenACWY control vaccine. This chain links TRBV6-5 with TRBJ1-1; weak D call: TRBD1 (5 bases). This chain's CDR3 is CASRGTVEGTEAFF. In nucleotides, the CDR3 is TGTGCCAGCAGGGGGACGGTTGAGGGCACTGAAGCTTTCTTT.